Each of the 9 T cell receptor beta chains below was sequenced from the same sample in a study of blood T cells in healthy people across ages. A second PCR, run for about 6 to 12 cycles, used a sample-barcoded 5' primer plus a J-beta primer mix. TCRdb passed the 5' RACE reads through MiXCR, listing each CDR3 protein once. The table has 750,000 to 950,000 distinct CDR3 sequences, around 25% seen once. These records were also assigned to another study, of T cells of mothers and their children.

Sequenced: blood. The origin of the receptors is a boy younger than 18 in good health.

A few counts support this clonotype. V is TRBV5-1 and J is TRBJ2-3; 12 bases match TRBD2. Germline assignment: CDR1 SGHRS and CDR2 YFSETQ. The V segment lost 7 bases and the J segment 2 bases; nucleotides outside the gene matches: 5. There are 15 residues in the CDR3. CDR3 amino acids: CASETSGGFTDTQYF. CDR3 sequence (DNA): TGCGCCAGCGAAACTAGCGGGGGGTTCACAGATACGCAGTATTTT. The full variable domain, in which reference TRBV5-1 and TRBJ2-3 provide the parts outside the CDR3, is KAGVTQTPRYLIKTRGQQVTLSCSPISGHRSVSWYQQTPGQGLQFLFEYFSETQRNKGNFPGRFSGRQFSNSRSEMNVSTLELGDSALYLCASETSGGFTDTQYFGPGTRLTVL.

Only a few counts were recorded for this clonotype. This chain uses TRBV29-1 with TRBJ2-7, with TRBD2 matching 8 bases. CDR1 is SQVTM and CDR2 is ANQGSEA in the germline V gene. After removal of 6 bases from V and 9 bases from J, the junction contained 16 bases not matched to a gene. The CDR3 is 14 residues long. The CDR3 DNA sequence: TGCAGCGTCGCAGGGCTAGCGGGCGTAACGATGCAGTACTTC. It specifies CSVAGLAGVTMQYF.

A word on this clonotype: An end of the junction does not agree with germline; a read error may underlie this. The V call is TRBV12-3 or TRBV12-4, the J call TRBJ2-5; 9 positions agree with TRBD1. The CDR3 totals 14 residues. CDR3 sequence: CASSTDRGRETRYF. CDR3 DNA: TGTGCCAGCAGTACGGACAGGGGCCGGGAGACCCGGTACTTC.

The chain has TRBV9 and TRBJ2-1; 7 bases align to TRBD1. The germline V gene encodes CDR1 SGDLS and CDR2 YYNGEE. Trimming took 3 bases from V and 11 from J; bases not matched to a gene: 17. The CDR3 has 16 residues. DNA of the CDR3: TGTGCCAGCAGCGACAGACAGGGTGACCCGGAGAGTAAGCAGTTCTTC. It translates to CASSDRQGDPESKQFF.

The chain joins TRBV12-3 or TRBV12-4 to TRBJ2-1; 10 nucleotides agree with TRBD2. V trimming: 5 bases; J trimming: 3 bases; junction bases outside the gene matches: 1. The CDR3 runs to 14 residues. The CDR3 spells CASSTSGNYNEQFF. The CDR3 region has the DNA TGTGCCAGCAGTACTAGCGGGAACTACAATGAGCAGTTCTTC.

The chain employs TRBV30 and TRBJ2-3, with D unresolved. Germline V gives CDR1 GTSNPN, CDR2 SVGIG (reference sequence). The CDR3 runs 12 residues. Trimming left V 8 bases short and J 10 bases short, with 19 bases between. DNA for the CDR3: TGTGCCAGTGGATATGGTGGCTTGCCGCAGTATTTT. Its protein is CASGYGGLPQYF.

The chain combines TRBV12-3 or TRBV12-4 with TRBJ2-2, with 7 positions matching TRBD2. The length of the CDR3 is 15 residues. Germline trimming cut 6 bases from V and 3 bases from J; bases unmatched to any gene: 7. The CDR3 nucleotides are TGTGCCAGCAGCTCGAGCGGGGAAGACACCGGGGAGCTGTTTTTT. Translated, it gives CASSSSGEDTGELFF.

The sample holds a few counts of this clonotype. J is TRBJ2-7 and V is TRBV4-1; D tentatively fits TRBD1 or TRBD2 (5 bases each). Germline V gene lookup returns CDR1 MGHRA and CDR2 YSYEKL. V was clipped by 3 bases and J by 2 bases, with 20 bases between them. The CDR3 covers 17 residues. The CDR3 nucleotides read TGCGCCAGCAGCCATCTAGGTCGGGGCAGGGATACCTACGAGCAGTACTTC. As protein: CASSHLGRGRDTYEQYF.

This clonotype was detected a few times. The CDR3 region is CASSLALRNTGELFF. CDR3 bases: TGTGCCAGCAGCTTGGCCTTGCGGAACACCGGGGAGCTGTTTTTT. The chain links TRBV5-6 to TRBJ2-2; D remains unclear. V lost 0 bases to trimming and J lost 1 base, with 7 bases between them. CDR3 length: 15 amino acids. Germline CDR1 and CDR2: SGHDT and YYEEEE.